These 29 T cell receptor beta chains came from one sample sequenced in a study of blood T cells in healthy people across ages. Through a sample-barcoded 5' primer and a J-beta primer mix, a second PCR was run for roughly 6 to 12 cycles. TCRdb processed the 5' RACE reads anew with MiXCR; each CDR3 protein has one entry. The table has 540,000 or so distinct CDR3 sequences, 40% to 55% seen once. Sequencing was carried out using blood. The receptors stem from a man of 80 years or more in good health.

V is TRBV7-6 and J is TRBJ1-4; TRBD1 aligns across 7 bases. The junction had 16 bases not matched to a gene; V was cut back by 3 bases and J by 0 bases. CDR1 and CDR2 from the germline V gene are SGHVS and FNYEAQ. The CDR3 sequence is 20 residues long. As DNA, the CDR3 is TGTGCCAGCAGCTTTTGGGGACAGACAGGGCCGTTCGCAACTAATGAAAAACTGTTTTTT. Translated, it gives CASSFWGQTGPFATNEKLFF.

This chain links TRBV6-2 or TRBV6-3 with TRBJ2-5, with a weak D call TRBD1 (6 bases). The J call is doubtful: the DNA matches TRBJ2-7 better. Germline V gene lookup returns CDR1 MNHEY and CDR2 SVGEGT. The CDR3 is 13 residues long. The CDR3 reads CASSRTVIYEQYF. DNA of the CDR3: TGTGCCAGCAGCCGGACAGTAATCTACGAGCAGTACTTC.

This clonotype was found a few times. The chain couples TRBV11-1 to TRBJ2-3, with D tentatively TRBD2 (5 bases). The CDR3 sequence is 16 residues long. The V end lost 2 bases, the J end lost 3 bases, and 15 bases lay between the germline ends. Germline V gives CDR1 SGHAT, CDR2 FQDESV (reference sequence). CDR3 in DNA: TGTGCCAGCAGCTTATTCTTGGCCCGCGGGACAGATACGCAGTATTTT. Translation gives CASSLFLARGTDTQYF. The full variable domain, with the rest looked up from reference TRBV11-1 and TRBJ2-3, is EAEVAQSPRYKITEKSQAVAFWCDPISGHATLYWYRQILGQGPELLVQFQDESVVDDSQLPKDRFSAERLKGVDSTLKIQPAELGDSAMYLCASSLFLARGTDTQYFGPGTRLTVL.

The chain recombines TRBV7-2 with TRBJ2-3; D not certain. Germline V gene sequence: CDR1 SGHTA, CDR2 FQGNSA. Deletions cut 0 bases from V and 7 bases from J, with 14 bases between. The CDR3 length is 15 residues. The CDR3 DNA reads as TGTGCCAGCAGCTTAGCCCCAACTTTCGGATATACGCAGTATTTT. Protein: CASSLAPTFGYTQYF.

The chain uses TRBV5-6 and TRBJ2-3, with 7 bases that match TRBD1. Trimming at V came to 0 bases and at J to 0 bases, leaving 4 bases not matched to a gene. The germline V gene has CDR1 SGHDT and CDR2 YYEEEE. The CDR3 length is 16 residues. CDR3 DNA sequence: TGTGCCAGCAGCTTGGACAGGGGCCCTAGCACAGATACGCAGTATTTT. Its protein is CASSLDRGPSTDTQYF.

This sequence joins TRBV29-1 and TRBJ2-7; D is perhaps TRBD1 (6 bases). CDR1 and CDR2 (germline): SQVTM, ANQGSEA. The CDR3 runs 13 residues. Trimming took off 6 bases at V and 2 bases at J, with 14 bases between the two ends. Here the CDR3 reads CSVSGTSTYEQYF. The CDR3 bases are TGCAGCGTCTCTGGGACATCTACCTACGAGCAGTACTTC.

Only one count was recorded for this clonotype. J is TRBJ1-5 and V is TRBV4-1; no definite D call. Germline V gives CDR1 MGHRA, CDR2 YSYEKL. The CDR3 has 15 amino acids. V was shortened by 0 bases and J by 0 bases, with 6 bases between the two germline ends. The CDR3 reads CASSQDGYSNQPQHF. The CDR3 bases are TGCGCCAGCAGCCAAGATGGCTATAGCAATCAGCCCCAGCATTTT.

This chain uses TRBV7-2 with TRBJ2-7; 9 bases are a match to TRBD2. J was trimmed by 9 bases and V by 1 base; bases with no gene match: 13. This CDR3 comprises 16 residues. From germline, CDR1 is SGHTA and CDR2 FQGNSA. Here the CDR3 reads CASSLDGTSYRYGQYF. CDR3 bases: TGTGCCAGCAGCTTAGACGGGACTAGCTATAGGTATGGGCAGTACTTC.

The chain uses TRBV7-2 and TRBJ2-4; 8 bases are a match to TRBD1. The end of the DNA fits TRBJ2-7 better, so the J call may be wrong. Looked up from germline, CDR1 is SGHTA and CDR2 is FQGNSA. This CDR3 contains 15 residues. The CDR3 spells CASSRSWDRTDEQYF. Written as DNA, the CDR3 is TGTGCCAGCAGCCGAAGTTGGGACAGGACCGACGAGCAGTACTTC.

CDR3 coding DNA: TGTGCCAGCAGCTTGGGAGGTTGGCAGCCCCAGCATTTT. This translates into CASSLGGWQPQHF. The V and J genes are TRBV7-6 and TRBJ1-5; no clear D. Between the trimmed V and J ends, which lost 3 bases and 7 bases, there was a span of 10 bases. Germline V gene sequence: CDR1 SGHVS, CDR2 FNYEAQ. The CDR3 length is 13 residues.

Of note for this clonotype: Given a much more abundant clone one base away, this may be a read error. This chain uses TRBV7-9 with TRBJ1-2; D gene uncertain. The CDR3 has 13 residues. Germline V CDR1 and CDR2: SEHNR, FQNEAQ (reference sequence). CDR3 DNA: TGTGCCAGCAGCCCGCGAACCAACTATGGCTGCACCTTC. Protein product: CASSPRTNYGCTF. The full variable domain, rest sourced from reference TRBV7-9 and TRBJ1-2, is DTGVSQNPRHKITKRGQNVTFRCDPISEHNRLYWYRQTLGQGPEFLTYFQNEAQLEKSRLLSDRFSAERPKGSFSTLEIQRTEQGDSAMYLCASSPRTNYGCTFGSGTRLTVV.

The gene calls are TRBV5-1 and TRBJ2-5, with D tentatively TRBD2 (5 bases). The CDR3 runs 13 residues. Germline values: CDR1 SGHRS, CDR2 YFSETQ. V shed 4 bases and J shed 3 bases, with 10 bases lying between them. DNA for the CDR3: TGCGCCAGCAGCAATCAGCGGAAAGAGACCCAGTACTTC. As protein: CASSNQRKETQYF.

The chain is built from TRBV20-1 and TRBJ2-5; D is ambiguous. In germline, CDR1 is DFQATT, CDR2 SNEGSKA (reference sequence). Trimming removed 1 base from V and 3 bases from J, with 9 bases in between. There are 13 residues in the CDR3. The CDR3: CSARAYQEETQYF. The CDR3 nucleotides read TGCAGTGCTAGAGCATATCAAGAAGAGACCCAGTACTTC.

This clonotype was seen many times. V is TRBV6-6 and J is TRBJ1-1; D is possibly TRBD1 (5 bases). The CDR3 consists of 16 residues. V shed 2 bases and J shed 3 bases, with 16 bases lying between them. CDR1 is MNHNY, CDR2 SVGAGI, per germline (reference sequence). This chain's CDR3 is CASSYPNRGRDTEAFF. The CDR3 bases are TGTGCCAGCAGTTACCCGAATAGGGGCAGGGACACTGAAGCTTTCTTT.

This clonotype was seen a handful of times. The chain uses TRBV7-6 and TRBJ2-5, with D possibly being TRBD2 (5 bases). Deletions cut 5 bases from V and 5 bases from J, with 12 bases between. The CDR3 loop spans 13 amino acids. Germline assignment: CDR1 SGHVS and CDR2 FNYEAQ. The chain's CDR3 is CASSQLDWETQYF. CDR3 DNA sequence: TGTGCCAGCAGCCAGCTGGACTGGGAGACCCAGTACTTC.

The chain recombines TRBV12-3 or TRBV12-4 with TRBJ2-7; perhaps D is TRBD1 or TRBD2 (5 bases each). CDR3 length: 15 amino acids. V dropped 6 bases and J dropped 7 bases, with 22 bases sitting between them. For the CDR3, the DNA is TGTGCCAGCAGACCACCGGGACCACAGTCAGGTGAGCAGTACTTC. It codes for CASRPPGPQSGEQYF.

CDR3 in amino acids: CASQTPRPPYEQYF. CDR3 DNA: TGTGCCAGCCAAACCCCACGGCCCCCCTACGAGCAGTACTTC. The V gene is TRBV28, the J gene TRBJ2-5; D ambiguous. Near its end, the DNA agrees better with TRBJ2-7, so the J call may be wrong. Germline V lookup: CDR1 MDHEN, CDR2 SYDVKM. This CDR3 comprises 14 residues.

Points on this clonotype: A much larger clone lies a single base off, so this may be a read error. This chain uses TRBV7-9 with TRBJ2-5; D may be TRBD1 or TRBD2 (5 bases each). Germline V gives CDR1 SEHNR, CDR2 FQNEAQ (reference sequence). V was pared by 5 bases and J by 4 bases, with 14 bases between. This CDR3 has 14 amino acids. CDR3 residues: CASSRPRGVETQYF. The CDR3 coding sequence is TGTGCCAGCAGCCGCCCGAGAGGGGTAGAGACCCAGTACTTC. Together with reference TRBV7-9 and TRBJ2-5, the CDR3 gives the full variable domain: DTGVSQNPRHKITKRGQNVTFRCDPISEHNRLYWYRQTLGQGPEFLTYFQNEAQLEKSRLLSDRFSAERPKGSFSTLEIQRTEQGDSAMYLCASSRPRGVETQYFGPGTRLLVL.

In this sample, this clonotype turned up many times. The chain is built from TRBV7-8 and TRBJ2-1, with D possibly being TRBD2 (6 bases). The V and J ends lost 5 bases and 7 bases respectively, with 15 bases between them. From germline, CDR1 is SGHVS and CDR2 FQNEAQ. The CDR3 spans 14 residues. The CDR3 DNA reads as TGTGCCAGCAGCGGGACTGGGGGTTGGAATGAGCAGTTCTTC. Its translation: CASSGTGGWNEQFF.

This clonotype was counted once. The chain is built from TRBV3-1 and TRBJ2-7, with TRBD1 identical over 7 bases. The DNA matches TRBJ2-4 better at its end, which makes the J call doubtful. Germline CDR1 is LGHDT and CDR2 is YNNKEL (reference sequence). The CDR3 length is 15 residues. The CDR3 sequence: CASSQWDSDKNIQYF. The CDR3 DNA reads as TGTGCCAGCAGCCAATGGGACAGTGACAAAAACATTCAGTACTTC.

This clonotype has at least ten counts. CDR3 coding DNA: TGCAGCGTTGAAGACAGGGGTACCACAGATACGCAGTATTTT. Its protein is CSVEDRGTTDTQYF. The chain carries TRBV29-1 and TRBJ2-3; D is possibly TRBD1 (6 bases). The CDR3 covers 14 residues. Between the trimmed V and J ends, which lost 0 bases and 2 bases, there was a span of 9 bases. Germline assignment: CDR1 SQVTM and CDR2 ANQGSEA.

V gene TRBV6-2 or TRBV6-3 combines with J gene TRBJ2-4, with 7 bases lining up with TRBD1. Gene TRBJ2-7 matches the end of the DNA better, so the J call may be wrong. The CDR3 loop spans 16 amino acids. Germline CDR1 reads MNHEY; CDR2 reads SVGEGT. CDR3 DNA sequence: TGTGCCAGCAGTAACCGCCTCGACCGGGACAGCTACGAGCAGTACTTC. This translates into CASSNRLDRDSYEQYF.

A few counts support this clonotype. CDR3 DNA sequence: TGTGCCAGCAGTCCAACCAAGCGGGGAGAGCAGTACTTC. Translated, it gives CASSPTKRGEQYF. The gene calls are TRBV27 and TRBJ2-7, with 7 nucleotides matching TRBD2. The CDR3 runs to 13 residues. V was pared by 5 bases and J by 7 bases, with 8 bases of the junction left unmatched. Germline V gene data show CDR1 as MNHEY and CDR2 as SMNVEV (reference sequence).

This clonotype was counted between two and nine times. The chain couples TRBV20-1 to TRBJ2-3; tentative D call: TRBD2 (5 bases). Between the trimmed V and J ends, which lost 5 bases and 8 bases, there was a span of 14 bases. CDR3 size: 12 residues. The germline CDR1 and CDR2 sequences are DFQATT and SNEGSKA (reference sequence). The CDR3 nucleotides are TGCAGTGCTCTCATAAATCGGGGTACGCAGTATTTT. It codes for CSALINRGTQYF.

V is TRBV7-2 and J is TRBJ2-1; D gene uncertain. V was pared by 0 bases and J by 7 bases, with 4 bases between. The CDR3 loop spans 12 amino acids. Germline V CDR1 and CDR2: SGHTA, FQGNSA. CDR3: CASSLAVNEQFF. The CDR3 DNA is TGTGCCAGCAGCTTAGCGGTTAATGAGCAGTTCTTC.

The chain couples TRBV12-3 or TRBV12-4 to TRBJ1-5; TRBD1 is a possible D gene (5 bases). The ends were cut back, 6 bases at V and 4 bases at J, with 16 bases in the middle. The CDR3 has 15 residues. The CDR3 spells CASSPRARGNQPQHF. The CDR3 nucleotides are TGTGCCAGCAGCCCACGGGCCCGGGGGAATCAGCCCCAGCATTTT.

This clonotype appeared a few times. One base away lies a much larger clone, so this may be a sequencing read error. The J gene is TRBJ2-1, the V gene TRBV6-6; the D is unclear. Between the trimmed V and J ends, which lost 2 bases and 0 bases, there was a span of 11 bases. The CDR3 runs 16 residues. The germline CDR1 and CDR2 sequences are MNHNY and SVGAGI (reference sequence). CDR3 nucleotides: TGTGCCAGCAGTTACACTGTCGGTATCTCCTACAATGAGCAGTTCTTC. Translation gives CASSYTVGISYNEQFF.

There are a few counts of this clonotype. The chain is built from TRBV28 and TRBJ2-4; no definite D call. The DNA end is more similar to TRBJ2-7, so the J call may be wrong. This CDR3 has 14 residues. CDR1 and CDR2 from the germline V gene are MDHEN and SYDVKM. CDR3 bases: TGTGCCAGCAGCTCGGGCAGGTCCCCCTACGAGCAGTACTTC. This encodes CASSSGRSPYEQYF.

As to this clonotype: This may arise from a read error, as a much more abundant clone is one base away. The chain uses TRBV6-5 and TRBJ2-3; D may be TRBD1 or TRBD2 (5 bases each). Germline V CDR1 and CDR2: MNHEY, SVGAGI. The CDR3 covers 13 residues. CDR3 DNA sequence: TGTGCCGGCAGGCGATCTGGGGACGATACGCAGTATTTT. This codes for CAGRRSGDDTQYF.